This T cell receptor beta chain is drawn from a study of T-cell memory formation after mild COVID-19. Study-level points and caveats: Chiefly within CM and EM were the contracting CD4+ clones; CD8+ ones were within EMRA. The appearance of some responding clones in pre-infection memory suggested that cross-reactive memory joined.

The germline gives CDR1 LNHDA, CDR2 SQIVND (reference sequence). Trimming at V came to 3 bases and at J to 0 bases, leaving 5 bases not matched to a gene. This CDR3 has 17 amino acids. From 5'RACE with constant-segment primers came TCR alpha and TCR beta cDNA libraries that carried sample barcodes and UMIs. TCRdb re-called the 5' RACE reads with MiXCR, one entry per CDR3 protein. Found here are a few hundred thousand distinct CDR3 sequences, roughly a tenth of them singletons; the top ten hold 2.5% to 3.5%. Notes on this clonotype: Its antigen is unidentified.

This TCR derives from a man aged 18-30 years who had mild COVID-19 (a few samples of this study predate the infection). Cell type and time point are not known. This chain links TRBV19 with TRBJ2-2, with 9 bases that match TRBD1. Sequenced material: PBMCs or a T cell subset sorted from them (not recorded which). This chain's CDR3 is CASSMRRDRANTGELFF. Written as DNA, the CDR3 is TGTGCCAGTAGTATGAGGCGGGACAGGGCGAACACCGGGGAGCTGTTTTTT.